The 10 T cell receptor beta chains given below trace back to one sample, sequenced in a study of blood T cell repertoires in COVID-19. The table came from immunoSEQ multiplex PCR; TCRdb's copy has only in-frame clones and leaves some out. This sample has roughly 80,000 clones, with approximately 78% found just once. The sample was peripheral blood. These receptors all stem from a human donor in a cohort sampled during active COVID-19.

The rearrangement joins TRBV9 to TRBJ2-7, with 8 bases fitting TRBD1. Germline lookup yields CDR1 SGDLS and CDR2 YYNGEE. The CDR3 spans 16 residues. The ends lost 4 bases at V and 0 bases at J; junction bases unmatched: 9. The CDR3, as DNA: TGTGCCAGCAGCCCATCGGGACAGGTGAGCTCCTACGAGCAGTACTTC. This translates into CASSPSGQVSSYEQYF.

V and J are TRBV9 and TRBJ2-1, with D possibly being TRBD1 (6 bases). The CDR3 consists of 14 residues. Per the germline V gene, CDR1 is SGDLS and CDR2 is YYNGEE. With 3 bases removed from V and 0 bases from J, the gap between germline ends came to 7 bases. The CDR3 DNA follows: TGTGCCAGCAGCGAGACAGGCTCCTACAATGAGCAGTTCTTC. Its protein is CASSETGSYNEQFF.

This clone was observed a few times. The chain couples TRBV27 to TRBJ1-5; a possible D gene is TRBD1 (6 bases). This CDR3 is 15 amino acids long. Trimming took 6 bases from V and 7 from J, leaving 19 bases between them. CDR1 and CDR2 (germline): MNHEY, SMNVEV (reference sequence). CDR3 DNA: TGTGCCAGCAGCCCTACGGGGACAAGGTCCCAGCCCCAGCATTTT. Amino acids: CASSPTGTRSQPQHF.

The chain links TRBV28 to TRBJ1-6; no clear D. The CDR3 has 14 amino acids. CDR1 MDHEN and CDR2 SYDVKM come from the germline V gene. The V and J ends lost 6 bases and 7 bases respectively, with 13 bases between them. CDR3 DNA sequence: TGTGCCAGCAGGGCAGGATCCGCCAATTCACCCCTCCACTTT. It specifies CASRAGSANSPLHF. Using reference TRBV28 and TRBJ1-6 for the parts outside the CDR3, the full variable domain is DVKVTQSSRYLVKRTGEKVFLECVQDMDHENMFWYRQDPGLGLRLIYFSYDVKMKEKGDIPEGYSVSREKKERFSLILESASTNQTSMYLCASRAGSANSPLHFGNGTRLTVT.

The chain combines TRBV7-2 with TRBJ2-3; possible D gene TRBD1, 6 bases. With 5 bases removed from V and 0 bases from J, the gap between germline ends came to 12 bases. Germline V gives CDR1 SGHTA, CDR2 FQGNSA. The length of the CDR3 is 15 residues. CDR3 residues: CASSRTGTSTDTQYF. CDR3 in DNA: TGTGCCAGCAGCAGAACCGGGACAAGCACAGATACGCAGTATTTT. Full variable domain (outside the CDR3, taken from reference TRBV7-2 and TRBJ2-3): GAGVSQSPSNKVTEKGKDVELRCDPISGHTALYWYRQSLGQGLEFLIYFQGNSAPDKSGLPSDRFSAERTGGSVSTLTIQRTQQEDSAVYLCASSRTGTSTDTQYFGPGTRLTVL.

The J gene is TRBJ1-2, the V gene TRBV9, with TRBD1 as a possible D gene (6 bases). The germline CDR1 and CDR2 sequences are SGDLS and YYNGEE. This CDR3 contains 12 residues. The V end lost 6 bases, the J end lost 4 bases, and 10 bases lay between the germline ends. Here the CDR3 DNA reads TGTGCCAGCACAGACAGGCTCTATGGCTACACCTTC. Amino acid sequence: CASTDRLYGYTF.

This clone was seen a single time. This chain uses TRBV27 with TRBJ1-4; D is perhaps TRBD1 (5 bases). The V end was cut by 8 bases, the J end by 7 bases, with 17 bases between. This CDR3 is 14 amino acids long. From germline, CDR1 is MNHEY and CDR2 SMNVEV (reference sequence). Written as DNA, the CDR3 is TGTGCCAGCCAAGGAGGGGAGAGGGGTGAAAAACTGTTTTTT. It translates to CASQGGERGEKLFF.

This sequence joins TRBV6-2 or TRBV6-3 and TRBJ2-5, with 14 bases matching TRBD2. V was pared by 5 bases and J by 0 bases, with 8 bases of the junction left unmatched. Germline V gives CDR1 MNHEY, CDR2 SVGEGT. The CDR3 runs 18 residues. The CDR3 DNA is TGTGCCAGCAGTCTGGGGGGACTAGCGGGAGCCTACCAAGAGACCCAGTACTTC. Translating it yields CASSLGGLAGAYQETQYF.

The chain joins TRBV18 to TRBJ2-5, with D maybe TRBD1 (6 bases). Between the trimmed V and J ends, which lost 3 bases and 4 bases, there was a span of 12 bases. The CDR3 runs 14 residues. The germline V gene has CDR1 KGHSH and CDR2 LQKENI. The CDR3 DNA reads TGTGCCAGCTCACCGCAACAGGGAAGAGAGACCCAGTACTTC. Its translation: CASSPQQGRETQYF.

The genes are TRBV19 and TRBJ1-5; possibly TRBD1 for D (6 bases). Germline CDR1 LNHDA, CDR2 SQIVND (reference sequence). V lost 10 bases and J lost 2, with 15 bases in between. The CDR3 is 14 residues long. The CDR3 loop is CATTHRAGNQPQHF. The CDR3, as DNA: TGTGCCACCACACACAGGGCAGGCAATCAGCCCCAGCATTTT.